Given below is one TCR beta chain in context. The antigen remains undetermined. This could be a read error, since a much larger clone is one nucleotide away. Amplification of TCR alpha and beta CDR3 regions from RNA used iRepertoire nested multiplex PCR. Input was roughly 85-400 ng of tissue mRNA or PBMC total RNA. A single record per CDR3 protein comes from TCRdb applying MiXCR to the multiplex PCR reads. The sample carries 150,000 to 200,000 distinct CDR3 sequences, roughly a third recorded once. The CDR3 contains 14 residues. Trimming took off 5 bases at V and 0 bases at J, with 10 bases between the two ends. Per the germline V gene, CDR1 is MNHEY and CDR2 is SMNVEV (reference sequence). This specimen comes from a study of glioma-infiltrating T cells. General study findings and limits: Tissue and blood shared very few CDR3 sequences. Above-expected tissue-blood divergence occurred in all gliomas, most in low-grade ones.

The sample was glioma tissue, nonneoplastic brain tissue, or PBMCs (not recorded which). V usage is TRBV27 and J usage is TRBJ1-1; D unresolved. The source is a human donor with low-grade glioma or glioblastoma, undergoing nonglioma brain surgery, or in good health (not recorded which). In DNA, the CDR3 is TGTGCCAGCAGTGATAGCCTCATGAACACTGAAGCTTTCTTT. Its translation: CASSDSLMNTEAFF.